A single sample gave rise to the 14 T cell receptor beta chains below, sequenced in a study of spatial heterogeneity in lung cancer. General study results and limits: Expanded intratumoral alpha and beta TCR counts tracked tumor mutation counts.

Their target antigens are unknown. Time point here: sample taken at primary tumor resection. From the 5' RACE reads, TCRdb called clonotypes with MiXCR, one entry per CDR3 protein. Found here are 16,000 or so distinct CDR3 sequences, approximately 7% of them singletons; the top ten hold 20%. This specimen was lung tumor tissue, taken at surgery. Receptors originate from a female donor with early-stage non-small cell lung cancer.

This clonotype was counted a few times. With the library built for alpha chains, this beta chain is off target and its frequency is not meaningful. V is TRBV11-1 and J is TRBJ2-3, with no clear D. The CDR3 is 14 amino acids. Trimming stripped 1 base from V and 6 bases from J, with 11 bases between. The germline gives CDR1 SGHAT, CDR2 FQDESV (reference sequence). CDR3 sequence (DNA): TGTGCCAGCAGCTTAGAACAGTCACCCGATACGCAGTATTTT. Protein: CASSLEQSPDTQYF.

By share, this clonotype counts as medium-sized. This beta chain slipped into a library made for alpha chains as a stray read, so its size is not meaningful. The chain has TRBV7-2 and TRBJ1-2; the D gene is possibly TRBD1 (6 bases). CDR3 length: 15 amino acids. Germline V gives CDR1 SGHTA, CDR2 FQGNSA. Between the trimmed V and J ends, which lost 4 bases and 6 bases, there was a span of 18 bases. CDR3 amino acids: CASSSSLGARDGYTF. The CDR3 DNA is TGTGCCAGCAGCTCCTCTCTGGGGGCGCGGGATGGCTACACCTTC.

This clonotype was picked up many times. The library was prepared for alpha chains; this beta chain is a stray read, so its frequency means little. CDR3 amino acids: CSAHGQGALSNQPQHF. DNA for the CDR3: TGCAGTGCTCACGGACAGGGGGCTTTGAGCAATCAGCCCCAGCATTTT. The chain employs TRBV20-1 and TRBJ1-5, with 11 positions matching TRBD1. The V gene end was trimmed by 5 bases and the J gene end by 1 base; junction bases not matched to a gene: 7. There are 16 residues in the CDR3. Germline CDR1 DFQATT, CDR2 SNEGSKA (reference sequence).

This clonotype was picked up a small number of times. As an off-target read in a library built for alpha chains, this beta chain has a frequency of little significance. V gene TRBV27 combines with J gene TRBJ2-7, with D maybe TRBD1 (6 bases). CDR3 length: 11 amino acids. Germline V gene data show CDR1 as MNHEY and CDR2 as SMNVEV (reference sequence). Trimming left V 6 bases short and J 6 bases short, with 9 bases between. CDR3 loop: CASRQQGEQYF. CDR3 nucleotides: TGTGCCAGCAGACAACAGGGCGAGCAGTACTTC.

This clonotype has ten or more counts. Since the library was made to target alpha chains, this beta chain is a stray read and its abundance is not meaningful. The chain employs TRBV5-6 and TRBJ2-5; D is perhaps TRBD2 (6 bases). Trimming pared 0 bases from V and 2 bases from J, leaving 14 bases between. The CDR3 is made up of 16 amino acids. The V gene's germline CDR1 is SGHDT and CDR2 YYEEEE. This CDR3 is CASSLAGGALQETQYF. DNA for the CDR3: TGTGCCAGCAGCTTGGCAGGCGGGGCTTTACAAGAGACCCAGTACTTC.

Ten or more counts support this clonotype. Since it is a stray read in a library aimed at alpha chains, this beta chain has a size that is not meaningful. The chain employs TRBV7-6 and TRBJ1-1; TRBD1 might be the D (6 bases). From germline, CDR1 is SGHVS and CDR2 FNYEAQ. The CDR3 runs to 15 residues. The V end lost 5 bases, the J end lost 4 bases, and 17 bases lay between the germline ends. Here the CDR3 DNA reads TGTGCCAGCAGCCTCGGACAGATCTGGAGCACTGAAGCTTTCTTT. Its protein product is CASSLGQIWSTEAFF.

This clonotype was observed many times. A library made for alpha chains picked up this beta chain off target, so its size means little. V is TRBV6-5 and J is TRBJ1-2, with D unclear. The V gene lost 10 bases and the J gene lost 2 bases, with 17 bases spanning the gap. The CDR3 is 14 residues long. CDR1 and CDR2 from the germline V gene are MNHEY and SVGAGI. The CDR3 region has the DNA TGTGCCACCCTCTCTGGAGGGCGGAACTATGGCTACACCTTC. It specifies CATLSGGRNYGYTF.

This clonotype was detected many times. The library was built for alpha chains, so this beta chain is an off-target read and its size means little. The chain combines TRBV2 with TRBJ2-3, with 10 bases lining up with TRBD2. Per the germline V gene, CDR1 is SNHLY and CDR2 is FYNNEI. The junction had 7 bases not matched to a gene; V was cut back by 7 bases and J by 6 bases. CDR3 length equals 14 residues. Written as DNA, the CDR3 is TGTGCCAGCAAGCGGGGGGGACCCTCCGATACGCAGTATTTT. Translating it yields CASKRGGPSDTQYF.

In its sample, this clonotype was seen many times. A library made for alpha chains picked up this beta chain off target, so its size means little. V and J are TRBV5-1 and TRBJ1-2; D is unclear. The ends were cut back, 0 bases at V and 4 bases at J, with 10 bases in the middle. In germline, CDR1 is SGHRS, CDR2 YFSETQ. CDR3 size: 14 residues. CDR3 amino acids: CASSLVASRYGYTF. CDR3 bases: TGCGCCAGCAGCTTGGTGGCAAGCCGCTATGGCTACACCTTC.

Turning to this clonotype: Because the library targeted alpha chains, this beta chain is an off-target read whose size means little. The chain is built from TRBV12-3 or TRBV12-4 and TRBJ2-2; 8 bases are a match to TRBD1. V was pared by 6 bases and J by 1 base, with 7 bases of the junction left unmatched. The CDR3 is 16 residues long. The DNA for the CDR3 is TGTGCCAGCAGCCGCGACAGGGGCGTGAACACCGGGGAGCTGTTTTTT. Protein product: CASSRDRGVNTGELFF.

The sample holds many counts of this clonotype. This beta chain is a stray sequence in a library constructed for alpha chains; its clone size is not meaningful. V usage is TRBV5-4 and J usage is TRBJ2-5; D could derive from TRBD1 or TRBD2 (5 bases each). Germline CDR1 SGHNT, CDR2 YYREEE (reference sequence). This CDR3 spans 15 amino acids. The V and J ends lost 5 bases and 4 bases respectively, with 18 bases between them. CDR3 protein: CASRVRGKGAETQYF. In DNA, the CDR3 is TGTGCCAGCAGGGTCCGGGGAAAAGGGGCAGAGACCCAGTACTTC. The variable domain in full, completed from reference TRBV5-4 and TRBJ2-5, reads ETGVTQSPTHLIKTRGQQVTLRCSSQSGHNTVSWYQQALGQGPQFIFQYYREEENGRGNFPPRFSGLQFPNYSSELNVNALELDDSALYLCASRVRGKGAETQYFGPGTRLLVL.

This clonotype was counted at least ten times. Because the library targeted alpha chains, this beta chain is an off-target read whose size means little. V is TRBV15 and J is TRBJ2-5, with TRBD2 matching over 7 bases. The CDR3 runs to 14 residues. Trimming cost V 5 bases and J 4 bases; bases outside gene matches: 7. CDR1 and CDR2 from the germline V gene are LNHNV and YYDKDF (reference sequence). CDR3 bases: TGTGCCACCAGCCCCGGCGGGGGTGGAGAGACCCAGTACTTC. Translating it yields CATSPGGGGETQYF.

This clonotype appeared many times. This beta chain represents an off-target read in a library built for alpha chains; its size is of limited meaning. The chain employs TRBV29-1 and TRBJ2-1, with 7 bases aligning to TRBD1. There are 13 residues in the CDR3. CDR1 is SQVTM and CDR2 is ANQGSEA in the germline V gene. The V gene end was trimmed by 6 bases and the J gene end by 5 bases; junction bases not matched to a gene: 7. CDR3 sequence (DNA): TGCAGCGTATCGGACAGGCTAAACAATGAGCAGTTCTTC. As protein: CSVSDRLNNEQFF.

In this sample, this clonotype turned up many times. This beta chain lies outside the target of a library built for alpha chains; its clone size means little. The genes are TRBV7-2 and TRBJ2-5, with 7 bases lining up with TRBD1. CDR1 and CDR2 from the germline V gene are SGHTA and FQGNSA. The CDR3 runs 14 residues. J gave up 4 bases and V 3 bases, and 5 bases lay outside the gene matches. Written as DNA, the CDR3 is TGTGCCAGCAGCTTCAACAGGGGAAGAGAGACCCAGTACTTC. It is translated as CASSFNRGRETQYF. Together with reference TRBV7-2 and TRBJ2-5, the CDR3 gives the full variable domain: GAGVSQSPSNKVTEKGKDVELRCDPISGHTALYWYRQSLGQGLEFLIYFQGNSAPDKSGLPSDRFSAERTGGSVSTLTIQRTQQEDSAVYLCASSFNRGRETQYFGPGTRLLVL.